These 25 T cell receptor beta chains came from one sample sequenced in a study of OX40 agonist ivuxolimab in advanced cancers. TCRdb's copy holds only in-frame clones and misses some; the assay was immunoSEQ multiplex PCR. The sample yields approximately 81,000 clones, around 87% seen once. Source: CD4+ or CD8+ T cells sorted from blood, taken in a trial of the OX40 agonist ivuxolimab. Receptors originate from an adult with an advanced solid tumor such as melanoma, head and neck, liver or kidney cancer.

For the CDR3, the DNA is TGCGCCAGCAGCCCCACAGACTCCAATCAGCCCCAGCATTTT. Residues: CASSPTDSNQPQHF. The chain is built from TRBV5-1 and TRBJ1-5; no definite D call. This CDR3 comprises 14 residues. The germline V gene has CDR1 SGHRS and CDR2 YFSETQ. The germline V and J ends were trimmed by 4 bases and 3 bases, with 11 bases remaining between them.

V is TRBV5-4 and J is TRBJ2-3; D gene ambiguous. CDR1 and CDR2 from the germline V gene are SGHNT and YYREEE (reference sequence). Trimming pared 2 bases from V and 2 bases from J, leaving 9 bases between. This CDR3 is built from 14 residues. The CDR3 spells CASSLDGFTDTQYF. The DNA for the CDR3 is TGTGCCAGCAGCTTAGATGGGTTCACAGATACGCAGTATTTT.

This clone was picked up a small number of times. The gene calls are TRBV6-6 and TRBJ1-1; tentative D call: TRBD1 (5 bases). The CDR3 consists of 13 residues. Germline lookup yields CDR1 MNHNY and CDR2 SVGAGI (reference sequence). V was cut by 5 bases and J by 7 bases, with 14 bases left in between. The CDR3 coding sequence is TGTGCCAGCAGTACCCAATGGGACTTTGAAGCTTTCTTT. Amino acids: CASSTQWDFEAFF.

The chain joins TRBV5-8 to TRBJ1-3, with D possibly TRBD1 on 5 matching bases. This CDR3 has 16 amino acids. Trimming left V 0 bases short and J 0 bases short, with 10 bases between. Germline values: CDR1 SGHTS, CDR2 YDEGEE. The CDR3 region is CASSLEGTHSGNTIYF. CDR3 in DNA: TGTGCCAGCAGCTTGGAAGGGACGCACTCTGGAAACACCATATATTTT. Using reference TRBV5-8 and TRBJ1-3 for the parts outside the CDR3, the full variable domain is EAGVTQSPTHLIKTRGQQATLRCSPISGHTSVYWYQQALGLGLQFLLWYDEGEERNRGNFPPRFSGRQFPNYSSELNVNALELEDSALYLCASSLEGTHSGNTIYFGEGSWLTVV.

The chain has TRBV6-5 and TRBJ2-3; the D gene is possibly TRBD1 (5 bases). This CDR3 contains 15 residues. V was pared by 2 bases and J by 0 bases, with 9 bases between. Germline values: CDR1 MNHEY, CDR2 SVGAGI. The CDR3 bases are TGTGCCAGCAGTTACCGAGACAGTAGCACAGATACGCAGTATTTT. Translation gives CASSYRDSSTDTQYF.

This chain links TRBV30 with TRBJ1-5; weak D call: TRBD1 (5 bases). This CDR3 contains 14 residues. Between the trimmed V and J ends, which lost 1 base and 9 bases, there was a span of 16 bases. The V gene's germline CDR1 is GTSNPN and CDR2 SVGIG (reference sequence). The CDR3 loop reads CAWSGGQGRRPQHF. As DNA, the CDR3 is TGTGCCTGGAGTGGAGGGCAGGGCAGGCGGCCCCAGCATTTT. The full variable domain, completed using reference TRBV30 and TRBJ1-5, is SQTIHQWPATLVQPVGSPLSLECTVEGTSNPNLYWYRQAAGRGLQLLFYSVGIGQISSEVPQNLSASRPQDRQFILSSKKLLLSDSGFYLCAWSGGQGRRPQHFGDGTRLSIL.

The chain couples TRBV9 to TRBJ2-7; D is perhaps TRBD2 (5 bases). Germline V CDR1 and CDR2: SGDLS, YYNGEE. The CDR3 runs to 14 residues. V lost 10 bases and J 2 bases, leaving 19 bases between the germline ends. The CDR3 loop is CARFLRTDTYEQYF. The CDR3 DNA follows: TGTGCCCGCTTCTTGAGGACTGATACCTACGAGCAGTACTTC. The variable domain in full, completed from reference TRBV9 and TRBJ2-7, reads DSGVTQTPKHLITATGQRVTLRCSPRSGDLSVYWYQQSLDQGLQFLIQYYNGEERAKGNILERFSAQQFPDLHSELNLSSLELGDSALYFCARFLRTDTYEQYFGPGTRLTVT.

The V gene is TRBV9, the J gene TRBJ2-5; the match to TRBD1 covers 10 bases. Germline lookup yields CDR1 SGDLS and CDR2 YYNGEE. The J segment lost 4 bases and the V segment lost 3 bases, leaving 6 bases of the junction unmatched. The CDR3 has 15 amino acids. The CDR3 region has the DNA TGTGCCAGCAGCGCTGGGACAGGGGTGGGAGAGACCCAGTACTTC. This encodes CASSAGTGVGETQYF.

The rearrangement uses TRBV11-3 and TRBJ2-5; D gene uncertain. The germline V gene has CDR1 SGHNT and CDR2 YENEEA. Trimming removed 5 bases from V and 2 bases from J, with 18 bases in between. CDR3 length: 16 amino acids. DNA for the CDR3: TGTGCCAGCAGCCTCCGGGCAGGAGCGTATCAAGAGACCCAGTACTTC. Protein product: CASSLRAGAYQETQYF.

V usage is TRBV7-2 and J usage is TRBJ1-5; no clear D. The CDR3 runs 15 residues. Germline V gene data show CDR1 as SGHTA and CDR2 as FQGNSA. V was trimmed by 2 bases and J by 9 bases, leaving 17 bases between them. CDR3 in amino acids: CASSLILSLEGPQHF. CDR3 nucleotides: TGTGCCAGCAGCTTAATTTTGTCTCTTGAGGGGCCCCAGCATTTT.

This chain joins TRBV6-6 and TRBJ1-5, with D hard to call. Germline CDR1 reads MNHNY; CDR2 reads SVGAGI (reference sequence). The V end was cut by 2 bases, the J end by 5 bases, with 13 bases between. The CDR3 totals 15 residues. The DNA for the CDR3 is TGTGCCAGCAGTTACAGCCACCAGTCAGATCAGCCCCAGCATTTT. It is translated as CASSYSHQSDQPQHF.

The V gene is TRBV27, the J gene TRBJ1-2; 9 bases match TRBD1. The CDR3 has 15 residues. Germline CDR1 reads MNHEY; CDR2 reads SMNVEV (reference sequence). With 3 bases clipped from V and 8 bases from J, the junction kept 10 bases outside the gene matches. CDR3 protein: CASSFRDRVPRGYTF. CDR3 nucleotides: TGTGCCAGCAGTTTCCGGGACAGGGTGCCGAGAGGCTACACCTTC.

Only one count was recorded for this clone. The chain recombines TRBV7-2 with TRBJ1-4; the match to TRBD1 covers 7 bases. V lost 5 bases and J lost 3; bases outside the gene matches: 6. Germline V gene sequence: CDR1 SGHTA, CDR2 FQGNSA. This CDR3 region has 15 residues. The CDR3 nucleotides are TGTGCCAGCAGCCGCATGGGACAGCCTAATGAAAAACTGTTTTTT. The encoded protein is CASSRMGQPNEKLFF.

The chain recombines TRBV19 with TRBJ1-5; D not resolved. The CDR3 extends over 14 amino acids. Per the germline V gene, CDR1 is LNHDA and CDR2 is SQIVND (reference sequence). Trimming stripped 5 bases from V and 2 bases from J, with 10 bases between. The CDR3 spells CASSWQVGNQPQHF. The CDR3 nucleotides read TGTGCCAGTAGTTGGCAGGTTGGCAATCAGCCCCAGCATTTT.

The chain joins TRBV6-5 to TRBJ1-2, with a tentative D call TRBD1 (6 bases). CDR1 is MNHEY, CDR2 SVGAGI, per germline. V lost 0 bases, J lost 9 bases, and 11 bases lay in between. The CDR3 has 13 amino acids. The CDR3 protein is CASSYSGGQSYTF. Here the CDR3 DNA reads TGTGCCAGCAGTTACTCAGGGGGGCAAAGCTACACCTTC.

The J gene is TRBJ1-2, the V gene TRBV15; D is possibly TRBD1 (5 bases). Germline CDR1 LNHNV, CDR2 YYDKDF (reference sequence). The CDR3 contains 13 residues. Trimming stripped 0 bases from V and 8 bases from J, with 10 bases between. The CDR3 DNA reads TGTGCCACCAGCAGAGATTCGAGGGGCGGCTACACCTTC. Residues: CATSRDSRGGYTF.

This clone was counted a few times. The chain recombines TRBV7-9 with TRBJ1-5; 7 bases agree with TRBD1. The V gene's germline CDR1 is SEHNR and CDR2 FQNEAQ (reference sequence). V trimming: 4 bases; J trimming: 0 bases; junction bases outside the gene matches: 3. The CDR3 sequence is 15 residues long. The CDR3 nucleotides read TGTGCCAGCAGCTCGACAGGGAATAGCAATCAGCCCCAGCATTTT. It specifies CASSSTGNSNQPQHF.

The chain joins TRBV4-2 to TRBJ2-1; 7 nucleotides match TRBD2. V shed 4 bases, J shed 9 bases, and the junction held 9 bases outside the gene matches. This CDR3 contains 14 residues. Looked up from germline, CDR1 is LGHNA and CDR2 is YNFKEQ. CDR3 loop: CASSLATSRREQFF. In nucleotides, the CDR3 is TGTGCCAGCAGCCTAGCGACTAGCAGGCGTGAGCAGTTCTTC.

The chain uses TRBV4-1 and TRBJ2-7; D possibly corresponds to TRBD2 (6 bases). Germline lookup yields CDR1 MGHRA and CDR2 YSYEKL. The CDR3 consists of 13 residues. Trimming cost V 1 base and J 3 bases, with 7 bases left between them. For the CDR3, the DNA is TGCGCCAGCAGCCAAGCGGGAGTCTACGAGCAGTACTTC. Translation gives CASSQAGVYEQYF.

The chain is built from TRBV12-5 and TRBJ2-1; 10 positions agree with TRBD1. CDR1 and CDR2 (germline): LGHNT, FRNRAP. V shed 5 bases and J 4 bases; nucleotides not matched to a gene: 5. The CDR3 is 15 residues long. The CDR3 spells CASGADRGLYNEQFF. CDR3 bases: TGTGCTAGTGGTGCCGACAGGGGGCTATACAATGAGCAGTTCTTC.

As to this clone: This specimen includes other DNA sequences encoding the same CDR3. CDR3 bases: TGTGCCAGTAGTAGGGGACCGCAGGGCACAGATACGCAGTATTTT. Residues: CASSRGPQGTDTQYF. V and J are TRBV19 and TRBJ2-3; D tentatively reads TRBD1 or TRBD2 (5 bases each). CDR3 length: 15 amino acids. Trimming took off 4 bases at V and 1 base at J, with 12 bases between the two ends. Germline loops: CDR1 LNHDA, CDR2 SQIVND (reference sequence).

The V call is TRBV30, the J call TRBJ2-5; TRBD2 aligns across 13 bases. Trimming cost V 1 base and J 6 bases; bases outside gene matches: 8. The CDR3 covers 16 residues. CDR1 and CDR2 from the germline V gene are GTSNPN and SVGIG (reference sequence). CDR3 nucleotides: TGTGCCTGGAGTGGGACTAGCGGGAGTTGGGGTCAGACCCAGTACTTC. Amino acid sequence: CAWSGTSGSWGQTQYF. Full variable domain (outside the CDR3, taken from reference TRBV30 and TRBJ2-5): SQTIHQWPATLVQPVGSPLSLECTVEGTSNPNLYWYRQAAGRGLQLLFYSVGIGQISSEVPQNLSASRPQDRQFILSSKKLLLSDSGFYLCAWSGTSGSWGQTQYFGPGTRLLVL.

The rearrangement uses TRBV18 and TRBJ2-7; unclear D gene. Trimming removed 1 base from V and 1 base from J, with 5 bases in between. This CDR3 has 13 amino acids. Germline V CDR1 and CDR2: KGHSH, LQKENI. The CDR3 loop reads CASSPQGSYEQYF. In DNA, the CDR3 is TGTGCCAGCTCACCACAGGGTTCCTACGAGCAGTACTTC.

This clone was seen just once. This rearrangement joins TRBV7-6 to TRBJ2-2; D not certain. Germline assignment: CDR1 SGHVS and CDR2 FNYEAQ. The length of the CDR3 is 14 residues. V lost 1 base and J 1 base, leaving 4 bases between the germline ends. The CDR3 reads CASSLGVNTGELFF. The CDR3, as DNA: TGTGCCAGCAGCTTAGGTGTGAACACCGGGGAGCTGTTTTTT.

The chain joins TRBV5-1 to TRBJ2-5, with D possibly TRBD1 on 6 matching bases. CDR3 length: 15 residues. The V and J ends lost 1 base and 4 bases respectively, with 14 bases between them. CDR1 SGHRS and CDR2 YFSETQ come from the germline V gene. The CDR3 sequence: CASSLPASRGETQYF. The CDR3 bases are TGCGCCAGCAGCTTGCCGGCTAGCAGGGGAGAGACCCAGTACTTC.